Sequencing of this T cell receptor beta chain was carried out in a study of T cell repertoires in cytomegalovirus infection. This clonotype was recorded at least ten times. TCRdb used MiXCR to reprocess the reads, holding one entry per CDR3 protein. The sample holds a few hundred thousand distinct CDR3 sequences, over 7.5% seen once. The CDR3 runs to 15 residues. Germline CDR1 SEHNR, CDR2 FQNEAQ (reference sequence). Trimming left V 1 base short and J 2 bases short, with 12 bases between. The chain combines TRBV7-9 with TRBJ2-7; D possibly corresponds to TRBD1 (5 bases). The sample comprised PBMCs. The TCR sequence derives from a human donor in good health (CMV status not recorded). Some clones in this sample may be carry-over from other donors' samples. CDR3 nucleotides: TGTGCCAGCAGCTTAGTCCCTGACAGACCCTACGAGCAGTACTTC. This sequence encodes CASSLVPDRPYEQYF.